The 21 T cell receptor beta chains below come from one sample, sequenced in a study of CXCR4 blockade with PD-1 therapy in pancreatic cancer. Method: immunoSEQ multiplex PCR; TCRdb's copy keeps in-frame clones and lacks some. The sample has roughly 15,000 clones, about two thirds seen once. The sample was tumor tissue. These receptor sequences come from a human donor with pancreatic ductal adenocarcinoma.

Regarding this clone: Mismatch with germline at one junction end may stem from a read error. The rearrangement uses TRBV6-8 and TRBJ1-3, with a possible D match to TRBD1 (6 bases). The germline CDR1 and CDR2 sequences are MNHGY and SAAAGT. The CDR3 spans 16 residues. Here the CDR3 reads CAISSTGKESGNTIYF. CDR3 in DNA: TGTGCCATCAGTAGTACAGGGAAGGAATCTGGAAACACCATATATTTT.

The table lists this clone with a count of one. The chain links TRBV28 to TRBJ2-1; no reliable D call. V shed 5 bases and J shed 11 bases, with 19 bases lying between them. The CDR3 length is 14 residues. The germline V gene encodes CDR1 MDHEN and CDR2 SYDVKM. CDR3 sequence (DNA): TGTGCCAGCAGTGTAGGATTATGGGCACGAAAGCAGTTCTTC. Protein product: CASSVGLWARKQFF.

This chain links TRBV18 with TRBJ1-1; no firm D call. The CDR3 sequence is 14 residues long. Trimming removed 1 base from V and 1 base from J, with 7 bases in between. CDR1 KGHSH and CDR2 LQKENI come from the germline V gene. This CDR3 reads CASSPRSQNTEAFF. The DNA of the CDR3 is TGTGCCAGCTCACCACGAAGCCAGAACACTGAAGCTTTCTTT.

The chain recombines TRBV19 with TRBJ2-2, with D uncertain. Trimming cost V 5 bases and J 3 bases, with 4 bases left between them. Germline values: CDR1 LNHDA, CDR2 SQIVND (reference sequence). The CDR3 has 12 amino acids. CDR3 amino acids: CASSPHTGELFF. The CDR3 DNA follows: TGTGCCAGTAGTCCCCACACCGGGGAGCTGTTTTTT.

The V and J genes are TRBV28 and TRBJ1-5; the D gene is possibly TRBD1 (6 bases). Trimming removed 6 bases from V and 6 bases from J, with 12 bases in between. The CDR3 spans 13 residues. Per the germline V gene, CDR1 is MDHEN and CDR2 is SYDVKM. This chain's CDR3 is CASRLQGTQPQHF. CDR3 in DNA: TGTGCCAGCAGGTTACAGGGTACTCAGCCCCAGCATTTT.

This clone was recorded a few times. For the CDR3, the DNA is TGTGCCAGCAGTGGGCTGACAGGAGGTAATTCACCCCTCCACTTT. Protein sequence: CASSGLTGGNSPLHF. This chain links TRBV6-8 with TRBJ1-6, with a weak D call TRBD1 (6 bases). The germline V and J ends were trimmed by 5 bases and 6 bases, with 14 bases remaining between them. The CDR3 is 15 residues long. The germline V gene encodes CDR1 MNHGY and CDR2 SAAAGT.

Here the CDR3 DNA reads TGCGCCAGCAAGGGCGTAAGCTCTGGGGCCAACGTCCTGACTTTC. This sequence encodes CASKGVSSGANVLTF. V is TRBV5-1 and J is TRBJ2-6; D is ambiguous. The germline V and J ends were trimmed by 6 bases and 0 bases, with 10 bases remaining between them. The CDR3 covers 15 residues. Per germline, CDR1 SGHRS and CDR2 YFSETQ.

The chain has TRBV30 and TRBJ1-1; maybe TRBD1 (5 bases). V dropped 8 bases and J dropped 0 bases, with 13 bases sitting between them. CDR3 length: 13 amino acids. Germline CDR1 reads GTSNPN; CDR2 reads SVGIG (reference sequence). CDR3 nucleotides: TGTGCCCTAGCGGGGCTAATGAACACTGAAGCTTTCTTT. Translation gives CALAGLMNTEAFF.

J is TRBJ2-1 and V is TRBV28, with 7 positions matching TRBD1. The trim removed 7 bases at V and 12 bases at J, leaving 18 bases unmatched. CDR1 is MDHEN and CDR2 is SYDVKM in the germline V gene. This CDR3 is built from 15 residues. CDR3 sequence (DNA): TGTGCCAGCACCACCCAGGGATGGGACAGTGGATGGCAGTTCTTC. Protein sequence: CASTTQGWDSGWQFF.

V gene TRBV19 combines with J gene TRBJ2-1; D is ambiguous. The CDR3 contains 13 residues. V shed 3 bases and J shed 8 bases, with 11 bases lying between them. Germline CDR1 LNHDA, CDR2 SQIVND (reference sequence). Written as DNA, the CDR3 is TGTGCCAGTAGTATTGTGAGATCGGATGAGCAGTTCTTC. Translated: CASSIVRSDEQFF. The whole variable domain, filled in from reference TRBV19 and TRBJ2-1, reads DGGITQSPKYLFRKEGQNVTLSCEQNLNHDAMYWYRQDPGQGLRLIYYSQIVNDFQKGDIAEGYSVSREKKESFPLTVTSAQKNPTAFYLCASSIVRSDEQFFGPGTRLTVL.

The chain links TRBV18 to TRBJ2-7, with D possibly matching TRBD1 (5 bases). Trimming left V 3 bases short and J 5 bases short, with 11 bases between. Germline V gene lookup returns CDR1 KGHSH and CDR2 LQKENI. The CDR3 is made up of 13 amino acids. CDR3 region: CASSPNRNNEQYF. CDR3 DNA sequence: TGTGCCAGCTCACCTAACAGGAACAACGAGCAGTACTTC.

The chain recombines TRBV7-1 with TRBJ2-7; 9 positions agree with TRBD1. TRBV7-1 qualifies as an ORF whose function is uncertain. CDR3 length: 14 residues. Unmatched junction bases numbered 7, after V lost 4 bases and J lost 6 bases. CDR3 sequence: CASSFGTGLAEQYF. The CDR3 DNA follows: TGTGCCAGCAGCTTCGGGACAGGGCTCGCCGAGCAGTACTTC.

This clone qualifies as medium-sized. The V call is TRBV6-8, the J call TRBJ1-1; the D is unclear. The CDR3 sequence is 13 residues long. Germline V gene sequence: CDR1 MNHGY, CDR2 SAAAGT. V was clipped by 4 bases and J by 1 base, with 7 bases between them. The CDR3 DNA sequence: TGTGCCAGCAGTTTCACAGCGAACACTGAAGCTTTCTTT. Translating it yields CASSFTANTEAFF.

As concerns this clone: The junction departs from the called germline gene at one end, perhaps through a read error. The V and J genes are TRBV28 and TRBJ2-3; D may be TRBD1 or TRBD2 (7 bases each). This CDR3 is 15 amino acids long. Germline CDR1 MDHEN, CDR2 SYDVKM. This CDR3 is CASSSHGEGTDTQYF. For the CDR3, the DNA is TGTGCCAGCAGCTCCCATGGGGAGGGGACAGATACGCAATATTTT.

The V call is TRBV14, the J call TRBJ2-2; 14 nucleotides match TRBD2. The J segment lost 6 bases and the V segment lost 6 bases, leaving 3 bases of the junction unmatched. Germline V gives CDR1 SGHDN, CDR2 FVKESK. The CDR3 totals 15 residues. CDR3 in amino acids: CASRGTSGRAGELFF. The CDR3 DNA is TGTGCCAGCAGGGGGACTAGCGGGAGAGCCGGGGAGCTGTTTTTT.

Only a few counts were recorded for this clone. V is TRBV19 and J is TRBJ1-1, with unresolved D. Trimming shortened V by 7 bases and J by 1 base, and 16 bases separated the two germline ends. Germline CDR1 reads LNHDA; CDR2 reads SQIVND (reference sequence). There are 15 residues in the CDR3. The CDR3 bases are TGTGCCAGTACCCCCGGACTGGGGTGGAACACTGAAGCTTTCTTT. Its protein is CASTPGLGWNTEAFF. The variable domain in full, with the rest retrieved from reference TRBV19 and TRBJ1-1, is DGGITQSPKYLFRKEGQNVTLSCEQNLNHDAMYWYRQDPGQGLRLIYYSQIVNDFQKGDIAEGYSVSREKKESFPLTVTSAQKNPTAFYLCASTPGLGWNTEAFFGQGTRLTVV.

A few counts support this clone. This CDR3 reads CASSLLAGGNNEQFF. Written as DNA, the CDR3 is TGTGCCAGCAGTTTACTAGCGGGAGGGAACAATGAGCAGTTCTTC. The rearrangement uses TRBV28 and TRBJ2-1; TRBD2 aligns across 12 bases. The trim removed 2 bases at V and 5 bases at J, leaving 1 base unmatched. Per the germline V gene, CDR1 is MDHEN and CDR2 is SYDVKM. The length of the CDR3 is 15 residues.

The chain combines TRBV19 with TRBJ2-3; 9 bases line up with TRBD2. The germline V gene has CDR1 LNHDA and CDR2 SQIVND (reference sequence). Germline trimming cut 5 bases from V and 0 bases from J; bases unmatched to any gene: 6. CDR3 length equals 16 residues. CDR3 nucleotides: TGTGCCAGTAGTCTGACGACTAGCGGTAGCACAGATACGCAGTATTTT. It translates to CASSLTTSGSTDTQYF.

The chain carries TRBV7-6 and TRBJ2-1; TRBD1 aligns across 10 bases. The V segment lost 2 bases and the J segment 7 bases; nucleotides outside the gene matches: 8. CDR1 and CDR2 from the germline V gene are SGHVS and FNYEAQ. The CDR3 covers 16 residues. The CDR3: CASSLNQGQGINEQFF. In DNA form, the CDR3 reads TGTGCCAGCAGCTTAAATCAGGGACAGGGGATTAATGAGCAGTTCTTC.

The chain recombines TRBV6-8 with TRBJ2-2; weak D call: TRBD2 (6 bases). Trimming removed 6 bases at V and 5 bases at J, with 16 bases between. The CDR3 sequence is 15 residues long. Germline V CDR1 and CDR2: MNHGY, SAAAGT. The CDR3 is CASRVGTGVTGELFF. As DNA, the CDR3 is TGTGCCAGCAGAGTGGGAACGGGAGTGACCGGGGAGCTGTTTTTT.

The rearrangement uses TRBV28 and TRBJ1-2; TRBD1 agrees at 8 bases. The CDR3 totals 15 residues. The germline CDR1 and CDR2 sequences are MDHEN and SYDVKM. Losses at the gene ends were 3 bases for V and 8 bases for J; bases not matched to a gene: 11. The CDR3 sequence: CASSFLTGEGRGYTF. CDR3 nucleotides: TGTGCCAGCAGTTTTTTGACAGGGGAGGGTAGGGGCTACACCTTC.